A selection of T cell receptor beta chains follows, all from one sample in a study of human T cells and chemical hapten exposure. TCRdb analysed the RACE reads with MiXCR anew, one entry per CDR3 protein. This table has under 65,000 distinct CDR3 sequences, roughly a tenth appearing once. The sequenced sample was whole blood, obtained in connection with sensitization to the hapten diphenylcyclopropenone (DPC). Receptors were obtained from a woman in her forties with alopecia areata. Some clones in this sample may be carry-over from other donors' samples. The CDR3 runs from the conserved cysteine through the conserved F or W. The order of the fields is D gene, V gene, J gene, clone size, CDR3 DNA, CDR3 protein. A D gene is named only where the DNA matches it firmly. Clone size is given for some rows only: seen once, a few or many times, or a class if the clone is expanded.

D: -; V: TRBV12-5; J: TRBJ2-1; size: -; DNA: TGTGCTAGTGGTTTGTCCATTACGGGAGCTGTTAATGAGCAGTTCTTC; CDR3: CASGLSITGAVNEQFF
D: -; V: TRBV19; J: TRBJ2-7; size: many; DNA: TGTGCCAGTAGTATGCCCGAACCCTGGACGCATTCATCCTACGAGCAGTACTTC; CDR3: CASSMPEPWTHSSYEQYF
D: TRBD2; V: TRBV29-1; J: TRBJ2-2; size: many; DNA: TGCAGCGTAAAGCGGGGGAACACCGGGGAGCTGTTTTTT; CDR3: CSVKRGNTGELFF
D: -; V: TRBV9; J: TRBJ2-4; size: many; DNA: TGTGCCAGCAGCGTAGGCTTCGGCATTCAGTACTTC; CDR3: CASSVGFGIQYF
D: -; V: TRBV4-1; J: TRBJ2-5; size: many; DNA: TGCGCCAGCAGCCAAGCAACCAGGGGCCAAGAGACCCAGTACTTC; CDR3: CASSQATRGQETQYF
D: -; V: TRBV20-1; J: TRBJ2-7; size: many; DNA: TGCAGTGCCTTAGGGGGACTCCAAGTCGACGAGCAGTACTTC; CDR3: CSALGGLQVDEQYF
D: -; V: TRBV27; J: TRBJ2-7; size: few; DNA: TGTGCCAGCAGTTTAGGGGGTGGCGAGCAGTACTTC; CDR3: CASSLGGGEQYF
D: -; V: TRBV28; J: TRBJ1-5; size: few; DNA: TGTGCCAGCAGTTTATTCGGGCGGACAGATGATAGCAATCAGCCCCAGCATTTT; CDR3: CASSLFGRTDDSNQPQHF
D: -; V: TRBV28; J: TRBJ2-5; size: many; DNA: TGTGCCAGCAGTCTGGACAGCGGGGAGACCCAGTACTTC; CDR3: CASSLDSGETQYF
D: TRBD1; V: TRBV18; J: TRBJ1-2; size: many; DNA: TGTGCCAGCTCACGACGGACAGGGGCGGACGTCGAAATCTATGGCTACACCTTC; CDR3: CASSRRTGADVEIYGYTF
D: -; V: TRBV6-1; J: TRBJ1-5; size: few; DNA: TGTGCCAGCAGTGAGTCGGCAAGCAATCAGCCCCAGCATTTT; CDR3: CASSESASNQPQHF
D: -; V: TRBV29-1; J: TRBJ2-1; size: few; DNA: TGCAGCGTTGAAGAGCAGGGGGGCGAGCAGTTCTTC; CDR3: CSVEEQGGEQFF